Below, 10 T cell receptor beta chains from the same sample are listed, as sequenced in a study of blood T cell repertoires in COVID-19 (dated by TCRdb to about 2020). Library method: the immunoSEQ multiplex PCR assay. In TCRdb, the immuneACCESS table is reduced to in-frame sequences with V and J assigned. These tables do not hold every clone; where another copy was compared, an unresolved V gene accounts for under half, and the others remain unexplained. The sample contains roughly 400,000 clones, roughly nine tenths of them found a single time. The top ten clonotypes cover 1.1% of the sample. The sample was PBMCs or T cells enriched from blood (not recorded which). These receptors originate from a man younger than 40 who had recovered from COVID-19.

This sequence joins TRBV18 and TRBJ2-7; TRBD1 agrees at 9 bases. CDR1 and CDR2 from the germline V gene are KGHSH and LQKENI. CDR3 length: 15 amino acids. J gave up 5 bases and V 4 bases, and 9 bases lay outside the gene matches. DNA for the CDR3: TGTGCCAGCTCACTTACCGGGACAGGGTTCCACGAGCAGTACTTC. This gives the protein CASSLTGTGFHEQYF.

The chain recombines TRBV5-3 with TRBJ1-2; D remains ambiguous. TRBV5-3 is reported as an ORF; its role is uncertain. This CDR3 has 11 amino acids. CDR3 sequence: CVTPRLEGYTF. The CDR3 nucleotides read TGTGTCACCCCACGTTTGGAGGGCTACACCTTC.

V gene TRBV28 combines with J gene TRBJ2-5; D gene ambiguous. CDR1 is MDHEN, CDR2 SYDVKM, per germline. The CDR3 totals 15 residues. V was trimmed by 5 bases and J by 3 bases, leaving 16 bases between them. The CDR3 coding sequence is TGTGCCAGCAGTCCAACGGCGGTTACCAAAGAGACCCAGTACTTC. It specifies CASSPTAVTKETQYF.

J is TRBJ1-3 and V is TRBV27, with D perhaps matching TRBD1 (5 bases). Germline loops: CDR1 MNHEY, CDR2 SMNVEV (reference sequence). The CDR3 is 13 residues long. V lost 2 bases, J lost 7 bases, and 9 bases lay in between. The CDR3 protein is CASSLRGSNTIYF. Written as DNA, the CDR3 is TGTGCCAGCAGTTTAAGGGGTTCGAACACCATATATTTT.

The chain has TRBV19 and TRBJ2-7; maybe TRBD2 (6 bases). The CDR3 contains 11 residues. V lost 11 bases to trimming and J lost 7 bases, with 15 bases between them. Germline lookup yields CDR1 LNHDA and CDR2 SQIVND (reference sequence). The CDR3, as DNA: TGTGCCTCGGGACTCGCGGGGGAGCAGTACTTC. This gives the protein CASGLAGEQYF.

This clone was recorded only once. V is TRBV6-5 and J is TRBJ2-2; TRBD2 might be the D (5 bases). Germline V gene data show CDR1 as MNHEY and CDR2 as SVGAGI. The CDR3 consists of 12 residues. Trimming pared 7 bases from V and 5 bases from J, leaving 8 bases between. In DNA form, the CDR3 reads TGTGCCAGCACCACGGGAACCGGGGAGCTGTTTTTT. It is translated as CASTTGTGELFF.

V usage is TRBV19 and J usage is TRBJ1-2, with D possibly being TRBD1 (5 bases). Trimming removed 10 bases at V and 8 bases at J, with 17 bases between. CDR3 length: 12 residues. From germline, CDR1 is LNHDA and CDR2 SQIVND (reference sequence). CDR3 amino acids: CATLRDSGGYTF. The CDR3 coding sequence is TGTGCCACCCTCCGGGACTCGGGGGGCTACACCTTC.

This clone was observed a single time. The chain is built from TRBV28 and TRBJ1-2, with D possibly matching TRBD1 (5 bases). Trimming removed 5 bases from V and 4 bases from J, with 14 bases in between. Germline loops: CDR1 MDHEN, CDR2 SYDVKM. The CDR3 spans 14 residues. The DNA for the CDR3 is TGTGCCAGCAGTACGGGGGTCAGAGGCTATGGCTACACCTTC. This encodes CASSTGVRGYGYTF.

This chain uses TRBV19 with TRBJ2-2, with 12 bases matching TRBD2. Trimming removed 7 bases from V and 6 bases from J; junction bases left unmatched: 12. There are 17 residues in the CDR3. CDR1 and CDR2 from the germline V gene are LNHDA and SQIVND (reference sequence). CDR3 bases: TGTGCCAGTACCGAAAGACTAGCGGGAGCTGGTGCCGGGGAGCTGTTTTTT. This translates into CASTERLAGAGAGELFF.

The V gene is TRBV3-1 (or the pseudogene TRBV3-2), the J gene TRBJ2-1; 9 bases are shared with TRBD2. This CDR3 has 18 residues. The trim removed 0 bases at V and 2 bases at J, leaving 8 bases unmatched. The germline V gene encodes CDR1 LGHDT and CDR2 YNNKEL (reference sequence). The CDR3 sequence: CASSQEGGREGPYNEQFF. DNA of the CDR3: TGTGCCAGCAGCCAAGAAGGTGGGCGGGAGGGCCCCTACAATGAGCAGTTCTTC.